These 7 T cell receptor beta chains share one sample of origin, sequenced in a study of T-cell memory formation after mild COVID-19. Each CDR3 protein gets one entry after TCRdb re-called the 5' RACE reads with MiXCR. The sample holds 65,000 to 90,000 distinct CDR3 sequences, about 15% seen once. The specimen was PBMCs or a T cell subset sorted from them (not recorded which). These receptors all stem from an adult woman who had mild COVID-19 (a few samples of this study predate the infection). Cell type and time point are not known.

This clonotype was seen more than once but under ten times. The chain is built from TRBV4-2 and TRBJ2-1; 7 nucleotides agree with TRBD2. The CDR3 loop spans 15 amino acids. J was trimmed by 5 bases and V by 4 bases; bases with no gene match: 8. CDR1 LGHNA and CDR2 YNFKEQ come from the germline V gene. CDR3 amino acids: CASSLLAEINNEQFF. The CDR3 region has the DNA TGTGCCAGCAGCCTTCTAGCGGAGATTAACAATGAGCAGTTCTTC.

This clonotype was seen a handful of times. V usage is TRBV9 and J usage is TRBJ2-2, with 9 bases matching TRBD2. The CDR3 loop spans 17 amino acids. Germline CDR1 reads SGDLS; CDR2 reads YYNGEE. V lost 0 bases to trimming and J lost 2 bases; unmatched junction nucleotides: 5. The CDR3 sequence: CASSVVAGVANTGELFF. The DNA for the CDR3 is TGTGCCAGCAGCGTAGTAGCGGGGGTCGCCAACACCGGGGAGCTGTTTTTT. Complete variable domain (other parts from reference TRBV9 and TRBJ2-2): DSGVTQTPKHLITATGQRVTLRCSPRSGDLSVYWYQQSLDQGLQFLIQYYNGEERAKGNILERFSAQQFPDLHSELNLSSLELGDSALYFCASSVVAGVANTGELFFGEGSRLTVL.

The chain links TRBV30 to TRBJ2-7; 10 bases align to TRBD1. The CDR3 consists of 18 residues. V lost 4 bases to trimming and J lost 1 base; unmatched junction nucleotides: 16. Germline V lookup: CDR1 GTSNPN, CDR2 SVGIG (reference sequence). The CDR3 loop reads CAWTYLPSGQGISYEQYF. CDR3 DNA sequence: TGTGCCTGGACCTATCTACCCTCGGGACAGGGGATTTCCTACGAGCAGTACTTC.

This clonotype showed up many times. The chain joins TRBV12-3 or TRBV12-4 to TRBJ2-3, with unresolved D. V lost 4 bases and J 5 bases, leaving 10 bases between the germline ends. The CDR3 has 13 amino acids. The CDR3 DNA reads as TGTGCCAGCAGTTCCGGCGGCGGAGATACGCAGTATTTT. It yields the protein CASSSGGGDTQYF.

This clonotype was counted between two and nine times. The chain joins TRBV15 to TRBJ2-7; 13 bases are a match to TRBD2. CDR1 and CDR2 from the germline V gene are LNHNV and YYDKDF (reference sequence). CDR3 length: 15 residues. V shed 5 bases and J 5 bases; nucleotides not matched to a gene: 6. The DNA of the CDR3 is TGTGCCACCAGCCGACGACTAGCGGGGGGCCACGAGCAGTACTTC. Protein: CATSRRLAGGHEQYF.

This chain joins TRBV24-1 and TRBJ1-1, with D perhaps matching TRBD1 (5 bases). The CDR3 spans 13 residues. Germline loops: CDR1 KGHDR, CDR2 SFDVKD. Between the trimmed V and J ends, which lost 5 bases and 4 bases, there was a span of 10 bases. CDR3 region: CATSVGGGTEAFF. For the CDR3, the DNA is TGTGCCACCAGTGTCGGGGGAGGCACTGAAGCTTTCTTT.

In its sample, this clonotype was seen many times. This sequence joins TRBV4-1 and TRBJ2-3; 10 positions agree with TRBD2. The CDR3 consists of 18 residues. The germline CDR1 and CDR2 sequences are MGHRA and YSYEKL. V was pared by 4 bases and J by 0 bases, with 10 bases of the junction left unmatched. CDR3: CASSRAGGLAASTDTQYF. The CDR3 nucleotides are TGCGCCAGCAGCCGAGCGGGAGGACTAGCGGCTAGCACAGATACGCAGTATTTT.